Below are 5 T cell receptor beta chains sequenced from a single sample in a study of early T cells in non-severe SARS-CoV-2 infection. MiXCR was run by TCRdb on the 5' RACE reads, yielding one entry per CDR3 protein. The sample yields some 71,000 distinct CDR3 sequences, 9% to 10% seen once. The sequencing here drew on whole blood, taken at baseline. These receptor sequences come from an adult who was a healthcare worker with PCR-confirmed SARS-CoV-2 infection or an uninfected control (not recorded which).

The rearrangement links TRBV7-7 to TRBJ2-5, with D tentatively TRBD2 (5 bases). The length of the CDR3 is 18 residues. V was shortened by 5 bases and J by 2 bases, with 24 bases between the two germline ends. Germline CDR1 and CDR2: SSHAT and FNYEAQ (reference sequence). In nucleotides, the CDR3 is TGTGCCAGCAGCCCTAACTTAGTTGGAGGCCTTTCTCAAGAGACCCAGTACTTC. Its protein product is CASSPNLVGGLSQETQYF.

This clonotype was recorded many times. The chain links TRBV6-2 or TRBV6-3 to TRBJ2-1; possible D gene TRBD2, 5 bases. V was cut by 9 bases and J by 2 bases, with 8 bases left in between. Germline lookup yields CDR1 MNHEY and CDR2 SVGEGT. CDR3 length equals 12 residues. The CDR3 loop reads CARADTYNEQFF. CDR3 sequence (DNA): TGTGCCAGAGCGGATACCTACAATGAGCAGTTCTTC.

At least ten counts were recorded for this clonotype. The chain is built from TRBV12-3 or TRBV12-4 and TRBJ1-5; no firm D call. V dropped 7 bases and J dropped 3 bases, with 13 bases sitting between them. This CDR3 has 14 residues. This CDR3 is CASKGGADNQPQHF. In DNA, the CDR3 is TGTGCCAGCAAGGGTGGAGCGGACAATCAGCCCCAGCATTTT.

The chain joins TRBV7-2 to TRBJ2-3, with D maybe TRBD1 (6 bases). This CDR3 is built from 15 residues. Per germline, CDR1 SGHTA and CDR2 FQGNSA. V dropped 2 bases and J dropped 2 bases, with 11 bases sitting between them. For the CDR3, the DNA is TGTGCCAGCAGCTTAACGGGACACACCACAGATACGCAGTATTTT. Translating gives CASSLTGHTTDTQYF.

The CDR3 nucleotides read TGTGCCAGCGGCAGGTCTAATGAAAAACTGTTTTTT. Its protein product is CASGRSNEKLFF. The chain recombines TRBV28 with TRBJ1-4; D not resolved. V was clipped by 8 bases and J by 3 bases, with 7 bases between them. Per germline, CDR1 MDHEN and CDR2 SYDVKM. The CDR3 has 12 amino acids.